Here is one T cell receptor (beta chain) with its context. The target antigen is unknown. This CDR3 spans 18 amino acids. V lost 3 bases, J lost 5 bases, and 25 bases lay in between. Germline V lookup: CDR1 SGHVS, CDR2 FQNEAQ. This record belongs to a study of relationships among human T cell subsets. From mRNA, alpha and beta CDR3 regions were amplified using semiquantitative ARM-PCR. In ARM-PCR, communal superprimers followed tagged nested gene-specific primers for exponential amplification. Before the second round, exonuclease removed the nested primers. A single record per CDR3 protein comes from TCRdb applying MiXCR to the multiplex PCR reads. The profile covers a few thousand distinct CDR3 sequences, with 51% appearing a single time and around 2.8% taken by the ten largest. Th2 cells were selected with anti-CD294 beads after removing CD4+CD56+ natural killer T cells. Study-level results: A CD4+CD8+ double-positive population could not be excluded by bead sorting. Many CDR3s were shared across Th1, Th2 and regulatory subsets.

The source is a middle-aged man in good health. V gene TRBV7-8 combines with J gene TRBJ2-5, with TRBD2 as a possible D gene (6 bases). Sequenced: CD4+ Th2 cells sorted from blood. The CDR3 nucleotides are TGTGCCAGCAGCTTGGTCCCGTCGAGCGGGCCTAACAGGGAGACCCAGTACTTC. It encodes CASSLVPSSGPNRETQYF.